The 15 T cell receptor beta chains presented below share a single source sample, sequenced in a study of CXCR3-negative and CXCR3-positive naive CD8 T cells. The authors prepared UMI-labeled TRB cDNA libraries by 5' RACE. TCRdb re-called the 5' RACE reads; every CDR3 protein appears as one record, without DNA. This repertoire includes around 29,000 distinct CDR3 sequences. The sample was memory CD8+ T cells from blood. These receptors were collected from a human donor in good health. Some clones in this sample may be carry-over from other donors' samples.

This chain uses TRBV7-8 with TRBJ2-5; there is no DNA to check the TCRdb D call of TRBD2. The CDR3 extends over 16 amino acids. Germline V gene lookup returns CDR1 SGHVS and CDR2 FQNEAQ. The CDR3 region is CASSLKERGLQETQYF.

The chain uses TRBV7-9 and TRBJ1-1; TCRdb selects TRBD1, and the lack of DNA leaves this call unchecked. Germline CDR1 and CDR2: SEHNR and FQNEAQ (reference sequence). CDR3 length: 17 amino acids. This CDR3 is CASSFLNPGQHNTEAFF.

The chain has TRBV20-1 and TRBJ1-5; the D call from TCRdb, TRBD1, cannot be confirmed without DNA. Germline V gives CDR1 DFQATT, CDR2 SNEGSKA (reference sequence). The CDR3 loop spans 14 amino acids. The CDR3 sequence: CSAGSRGPKQPQHF.

V gene TRBV28 combines with J gene TRBJ2-4. This CDR3 region has 11 residues. The germline CDR1 and CDR2 sequences are MDHEN and SYDVKM. The chain's CDR3 is CASSLSYIQYF.

The gene calls are TRBV20-1 and TRBJ2-7; the TCRdb D gene call, TRBD1, has no DNA to confirm it. The V gene's germline CDR1 is DFQATT and CDR2 SNEGSKA (reference sequence). The CDR3 has 14 residues. CDR3: CSARGGTPTYEQYF.

The rearrangement uses TRBV7-2 and TRBJ2-5; the TRBD2 assignment by TCRdb is unverifiable without DNA. CDR1 is SGHTA and CDR2 is FQGNSA in the germline V gene. This CDR3 is 18 amino acids long. The CDR3 spells CASSLVYILAGVQETQYF.

Measured by frequency, this clonotype is medium-sized. The J gene is TRBJ2-5, the V gene TRBV14; checking the TCRdb D call of TRBD1 is not possible without DNA. CDR1 and CDR2 from the germline V gene are SGHDN and FVKESK. This CDR3 is 15 amino acids long. The CDR3 spells CASSQGGGRQETQYF.

The rearrangement uses TRBV7-9 and TRBJ2-1. The CDR3 is 11 amino acids. Germline lookup yields CDR1 SEHNR and CDR2 FQNEAQ (reference sequence). CDR3: CASSPDNEQFF.

CDR3 sequence reads: CASMTPVGREEQPQHF. This chain joins TRBV21-1 and TRBJ1-5; TCRdb designates TRBD1, a call that cannot be tested without DNA. TRBV21-1 is a pseudogene segment. There are 16 residues in the CDR3.

V is TRBV29-1 and J is TRBJ2-1; TCRdb indicates TRBD1, and absent DNA this call remains unverified. This CDR3 contains 16 residues. Germline lookup yields CDR1 SQVTM and CDR2 ANQGSEA. The CDR3 loop reads CSSERLGAGEYNEQFF.

V gene TRBV7-3 combines with J gene TRBJ2-1; without DNA, the TCRdb call of TRBD1 cannot be checked. The CDR3 is made up of 14 amino acids. Germline-derived CDR1 and CDR2 are SGHTA and FQGTGA. Here the CDR3 reads CASSPSTQGNEQFF.

This chain joins TRBV29-1 and TRBJ2-7; TCRdb outputs TRBD1, but without DNA this stays unchecked. Germline CDR1 SQVTM, CDR2 ANQGSEA. This CDR3 spans 12 amino acids. The CDR3 sequence: CSVEAGGSEQYF.

The V call is TRBV27, the J call TRBJ1-1; TCRdb's D gene call, TRBD1, goes unchecked for lack of DNA. Germline CDR1 and CDR2: MNHEY and SMNVEV (reference sequence). The CDR3 contains 12 residues. This CDR3 is CASRGQGFEAFF.

This chain joins TRBV7-2 and TRBJ2-3; without DNA, the TCRdb call of TRBD2 cannot be checked. CDR1 is SGHTA, CDR2 FQGNSA, per germline. This CDR3 contains 14 residues. The CDR3 loop is CASSIRDSSDTQYF.

The rearrangement uses TRBV6-6 and TRBJ1-2; TCRdb lists TRBD1, though no DNA is available to test this call. This CDR3 comprises 16 residues. The germline CDR1 and CDR2 sequences are MNHNY and SVGAGI (reference sequence). The CDR3: CASFPFEGGLNYGYTF.